The T cell receptor (beta chain) under discussion was sequenced for a study of beta chain features in type 1 diabetes. With 7 bases clipped from V and 6 bases from J, the junction kept 15 bases outside the gene matches. The CDR3 runs 16 residues. Looked up from germline, CDR1 is SGHDT and CDR2 is YYEEEE. Investigators reverse transcribed all isolated RNA, so they sequenced expressed TCRB transcripts. Sequenced by immunoSEQ multiplex PCR; TCRdb stores in-frame clones only, minus some. The sample lists 160,000 or so clones, about 9.8% occurring once. This clone has only a few counts. V gene TRBV5-6 combines with J gene TRBJ2-1, with 8 bases aligning to TRBD2. This TCR derives from a young woman in good health. The sample consisted of central memory CD4+ T cells from blood. Here the CDR3 reads CASGRLVAGRSNEQFF. The CDR3 DNA is TGTGCCAGCGGCCGGTTAGTAGCGGGAAGGTCCAATGAGCAGTTCTTC. Based on the CDR3 plus reference TRBV5-6 and TRBJ2-1, the full variable domain is DAGVTQSPTHLIKTRGQQVTLRCSPKSGHDTVSWYQQALGQGPQFIFQYYEEEERQRGNFPDRFSGHQFPNYSSELNVNALLLGDSALYLCASGRLVAGRSNEQFFGPGTRLTVL.